This passage covers 21 T cell receptor beta chains from one sample sequenced in a study of Graves' ophthalmopathy and Graves' hyperthyroidism. RNA served as the template for amplifying TCR beta CDR3 regions. Second-round multiplex PCR followed a first-round RT-PCR using HTBI primers. MiXCR was run by TCRdb on the multiplex PCR reads, yielding one entry per CDR3 protein. Seen here are about 410,000 distinct CDR3 sequences, around 17% observed once, and the top ten hold more than 1.5%. Sequences were obtained from peripheral blood. These receptors all stem from a woman aged 18-35 years with Graves' ophthalmopathy.

This clonotype was counted ten times or more. CDR3 sequence reads: CASSYSRGGELFF. As DNA, the CDR3 is TGTGCCAGCAGTTACTCGAGGGGCGGGGAGCTGTTTTTT. The chain combines TRBV6-2 or TRBV6-3 with TRBJ2-2; D may correspond to TRBD1 or TRBD2 (5 bases each). Germline assignment: CDR1 MNHEY and CDR2 SVGEGT. The CDR3 spans 13 residues. Trimming shortened V by 0 bases and J by 7 bases, and 6 bases separated the two germline ends.

In its sample, this clonotype was seen many times. The chain recombines TRBV27 with TRBJ1-2; 9 nucleotides align to TRBD1. The ends lost 5 bases at V and 7 bases at J; junction bases unmatched: 17. Germline CDR1 is MNHEY and CDR2 is SMNVEV (reference sequence). This CDR3 is built from 17 residues. The DNA for the CDR3 is TGTGCCAGCAGTAAACCGGGACAGGGTTCCGGCGAGGGTGGCTACACCTTC. It is translated as CASSKPGQGSGEGGYTF.

At least ten counts were recorded for this clonotype. V is TRBV5-5 and J is TRBJ1-4; a weak D match, TRBD1 (5 bases). The CDR3 consists of 14 residues. The V end was cut by 4 bases, the J end by 8 bases, with 15 bases between. Per germline, CDR1 SGHKS and CDR2 YYEKEE (reference sequence). CDR3 amino acids: CASSAGGPGEKLFF. The CDR3 region has the DNA TGTGCCAGCAGCGCGGGGGGACCTGGAGAAAAACTGTTTTTT.

This clonotype occurred many times. The genes are TRBV9 and TRBJ1-1; a possible D gene is TRBD1 (6 bases). In germline, CDR1 is SGDLS, CDR2 YYNGEE. Trimming pared 0 bases from V and 2 bases from J, leaving 20 bases between. The CDR3 length is 18 residues. Written as DNA, the CDR3 is TGTGCCAGCAGCGTAGGGGGGCTAGGAGGGAACCTAAACACTGAAGCTTTCTTT. Translating it yields CASSVGGLGGNLNTEAFF.

This clonotype has a count of ten or more. V and J are TRBV6-1 and TRBJ2-5; 7 bases map to TRBD1. This CDR3 is 14 amino acids long. The V segment lost 7 bases and the J segment 5 bases; nucleotides outside the gene matches: 10. Germline CDR1 is MNHNS and CDR2 is SASEGT. The CDR3 DNA reads as TGTGCCAGCAATAGACAGGGAAGGATGGAGACCCAGTACTTC. It translates to CASNRQGRMETQYF.

This clonotype was counted many times. The chain recombines TRBV27 with TRBJ2-7, with 8 bases aligning to TRBD1. Losses at the gene ends were 5 bases for V and 1 base for J; bases not matched to a gene: 4. This CDR3 contains 14 residues. CDR1 is MNHEY and CDR2 is SMNVEV in the germline V gene (reference sequence). CDR3 loop: CASSRYRGSYEQYF. The CDR3 DNA reads as TGTGCCAGCAGTCGATACAGGGGGTCCTACGAGCAGTACTTC.

This clonotype appeared many times. The chain carries TRBV29-1 and TRBJ1-3; D is perhaps TRBD1 (5 bases). Trimming took 0 bases from V and 8 from J, leaving 11 bases between them. This CDR3 has 13 residues. The V gene's germline CDR1 is SQVTM and CDR2 ANQGSEA. The CDR3, as DNA: TGCAGCGTTGAAGATCACCAGGGAGACACCATATATTTT. Protein sequence: CSVEDHQGDTIYF.

This clonotype was seen many times. This chain joins TRBV11-2 and TRBJ1-3; D perhaps matches TRBD1 (5 bases). CDR1 SGHAT and CDR2 FQNNGV come from the germline V gene. V was trimmed by 5 bases and J by 10 bases, leaving 9 bases between them. This CDR3 is built from 11 residues. CDR3: CASSGGDTIYF. The CDR3 DNA reads TGTGCCAGCAGCGGGGGGGATACCATATATTTT.

The table lists this clonotype with many counts. This rearrangement joins TRBV7-9 to TRBJ1-5; no clear D. The germline gives CDR1 SEHNR, CDR2 FQNEAQ (reference sequence). The CDR3 contains 15 residues. Trimming took off 3 bases at V and 0 bases at J, with 9 bases between the two ends. The CDR3 here is CASSFNTDSNQPQHF. The CDR3 bases are TGTGCCAGCAGCTTTAACACAGATAGCAATCAGCCCCAGCATTTT.

Many counts were recorded for this clonotype. V usage is TRBV4-1 and J usage is TRBJ2-7, with no clear D. V lost 1 base to trimming and J lost 2 bases, with 12 bases between them. CDR1 and CDR2 (germline): MGHRA, YSYEKL. This CDR3 contains 15 residues. CDR3 region: CASSQGLAHTYEQYF. The CDR3 bases are TGCGCCAGCAGCCAAGGACTCGCACACACCTACGAGCAGTACTTC.

There are many counts of this clonotype. V usage is TRBV28 and J usage is TRBJ2-7; 7 bases align to TRBD2. Unmatched junction bases numbered 11, after V lost 4 bases and J lost 5 bases. Germline V gene lookup returns CDR1 MDHEN and CDR2 SYDVKM. The CDR3 contains 15 residues. CDR3 in amino acids: CASSSPGGFGDEQYF. CDR3 DNA sequence: TGTGCCAGCAGTTCCCCGGGAGGCTTCGGGGACGAGCAGTACTTC. Full variable domain (outside the CDR3, taken from reference TRBV28 and TRBJ2-7): DVKVTQSSRYLVKRTGEKVFLECVQDMDHENMFWYRQDPGLGLRLIYFSYDVKMKEKGDIPEGYSVSREKKERFSLILESASTNQTSMYLCASSSPGGFGDEQYFGPGTRLTVT.

This clonotype showed up many times. The V and J genes are TRBV12-3 or TRBV12-4 and TRBJ2-2; D gene uncertain. The CDR3 sequence is 13 residues long. Trimming removed 4 bases at V and 6 bases at J, with 9 bases between. The DNA for the CDR3 is TGTGCCAGCAGTTCTTTTGGGGCCGGGGAGCTGTTTTTT. This translates into CASSSFGAGELFF.

At least ten counts were recorded for this clonotype. The chain uses TRBV11-1 and TRBJ2-5; 7 bases are shared with TRBD1. With V trimmed by 3 bases and J by 4 bases, 14 bases remained unmatched. The CDR3 totals 17 residues. Germline-derived CDR1 and CDR2 are SGHAT and FQDESV (reference sequence). CDR3 protein: CASSLGRVGGAGETQYF. CDR3 nucleotide sequence: TGTGCCAGCAGCTTGGGTCGGGTAGGGGGCGCAGGAGAGACCCAGTACTTC.

As to this clonotype: At one boundary the junction diverges from the germline segment, which might be a read error. This chain joins TRBV12-3 or TRBV12-4 and TRBJ1-5; no definite D call. The CDR3 is 15 amino acids. CDR3 region: CASSLGVNSDQPQHF. In DNA, the CDR3 is TGTGCCAGCAGTTTAGGGGTCAATAGCGATCAGCCCCAGCATTTT.

V gene TRBV6-2 or TRBV6-3 combines with J gene TRBJ2-7; the match to TRBD2 covers 8 bases. The CDR3 is 15 residues long. In germline, CDR1 is MNHEY, CDR2 SVGEGT. The junction had 9 bases not matched to a gene; V was cut back by 6 bases and J by 2 bases. CDR3 amino acids: CASSSLAGETYEQYF. The CDR3, as DNA: TGTGCCAGCAGCTCTCTAGCGGGCGAGACCTACGAGCAGTACTTC.

This clonotype came up many times. V and J are TRBV6-5 and TRBJ2-4; 7 bases fit TRBD1. CDR3 size: 14 residues. Germline loops: CDR1 MNHEY, CDR2 SVGAGI. J was trimmed by 5 bases and V by 6 bases; bases with no gene match: 7. For the CDR3, the DNA is TGTGCCAGCAGCCGGGACAGCCTCGAAAACATTCAGTACTTC. This gives the protein CASSRDSLENIQYF.

This clonotype showed up many times. J is TRBJ2-7 and V is TRBV6-1; the match to TRBD2 covers 11 bases. Germline trimming cut 1 base from V and 2 bases from J; bases unmatched to any gene: 7. Germline loops: CDR1 MNHNS, CDR2 SASEGT. This CDR3 has 17 residues. Here the CDR3 reads CASSEEVAGGPPYEQYF. CDR3 in DNA: TGTGCCAGCAGTGAAGAAGTAGCGGGAGGGCCCCCCTACGAGCAGTACTTC.

This clonotype has at least ten counts. This chain links TRBV27 with TRBJ1-6; perhaps TRBD1 as D (6 bases). CDR3 length equals 15 residues. V dropped 6 bases and J dropped 6 bases, with 15 bases sitting between them. Germline V gene lookup returns CDR1 MNHEY and CDR2 SMNVEV (reference sequence). The CDR3 coding sequence is TGTGCCAGCAGCCCGCCCCGGGGGCGTAATTCACCCCTCCACTTT. Its translation is CASSPPRGRNSPLHF.

This clonotype was seen at least ten times. The rearrangement joins TRBV30 to TRBJ2-5; D assignment may be TRBD1 or TRBD2 (5 bases each). The CDR3 contains 14 residues. V was shortened by 3 bases and J by 1 base, with 12 bases between the two germline ends. Germline CDR1 GTSNPN, CDR2 SVGIG (reference sequence). The CDR3 here is CAWSQMGPQETQYF. Written as DNA, the CDR3 is TGTGCCTGGAGCCAAATGGGACCCCAAGAGACCCAGTACTTC.

This clonotype was seen many times. The chain couples TRBV19 to TRBJ1-5; 7 bases are a match to TRBD1. Germline V gene data show CDR1 as LNHDA and CDR2 as SQIVND (reference sequence). The V gene end was trimmed by 6 bases and the J gene end by 2 bases; junction bases not matched to a gene: 4. The CDR3 is made up of 14 amino acids. CDR3 coding DNA: TGTGCCAGTAGAGACGACAGGGGCAATCAGCCCCAGCATTTT. This encodes CASRDDRGNQPQHF.

In this sample, this clonotype turned up many times. This chain joins TRBV28 and TRBJ2-7; 8 bases are shared with TRBD2. The ends lost 4 bases at V and 2 bases at J; junction bases unmatched: 10. Germline V gene sequence: CDR1 MDHEN, CDR2 SYDVKM. This CDR3 is 16 amino acids long. CDR3 nucleotide sequence: TGTGCCAGCAGTTCCCCCCCGGGAGGGGGTGCCTACGAGCAGTACTTC. This gives the protein CASSSPPGGGAYEQYF. Supplemented by reference TRBV28 and TRBJ2-7, the full variable domain reads DVKVTQSSRYLVKRTGEKVFLECVQDMDHENMFWYRQDPGLGLRLIYFSYDVKMKEKGDIPEGYSVSREKKERFSLILESASTNQTSMYLCASSSPPGGGAYEQYFGPGTRLTVT.